A single sample is the source of the 18 T cell receptor beta chains below, sequenced in a study of cytomegalovirus exposure and HLA in healthy donors. The PCR employed 60 Vbeta primers together with 13 Jbeta primers. Here immunoSEQ multiplex PCR was the method, and the copy in TCRdb shows in-frame clones only, minus some. The sample consists of roughly 170,000 clones, almost 80% of them appearing once. Source material: PBMCs. These receptors all come from a man aged 25-45 years in good health and CMV-seronegative.

This clone has a handful of counts. The V call is TRBV5-4, the J call TRBJ2-7; 8 positions agree with TRBD1. Germline V gene lookup returns CDR1 SGHNT and CDR2 YYREEE (reference sequence). The CDR3 loop spans 14 amino acids. Trimming cost V 5 bases and J 3 bases; bases outside gene matches: 7. The CDR3 is CASRADRGGYEQYF. The CDR3 DNA reads as TGTGCCAGCAGGGCTGACAGGGGAGGCTACGAGCAGTACTTC.

This chain joins TRBV30 and TRBJ2-3, with D perhaps matching TRBD1 (5 bases). This CDR3 is built from 12 residues. Germline assignment: CDR1 GTSNPN and CDR2 SVGIG (reference sequence). Trimming cost V 6 bases and J 1 base, with 8 bases left between them. This CDR3 is CACRGRTDTQYF. CDR3 in DNA: TGTGCCTGTAGGGGTCGCACAGATACGCAGTATTTT.

The chain links TRBV30 to TRBJ1-5; TRBD1 is a possible D gene (5 bases). Trimming left V 0 bases short and J 1 base short, with 10 bases between. CDR1 and CDR2 from the germline V gene are GTSNPN and SVGIG (reference sequence). The CDR3 has 15 amino acids. The CDR3: CAWSVGGASNQPQHF. In DNA, the CDR3 is TGTGCCTGGAGTGTTGGAGGGGCGAGCAATCAGCCCCAGCATTTT.

The chain couples TRBV2 to TRBJ2-7, with 12 bases lining up with TRBD2. The V segment lost 4 bases and the J segment 3 bases; nucleotides outside the gene matches: 4. In germline, CDR1 is SNHLY, CDR2 FYNNEI. The CDR3 is 15 amino acids. The CDR3 loop reads CASSASGRGSYEQYF. CDR3 coding DNA: TGTGCCAGCAGTGCTAGCGGGAGGGGCAGCTACGAGCAGTACTTC.

The count of this clone is one. The chain links TRBV5-6 to TRBJ1-5, with D uncertain. The CDR3 totals 14 residues. CDR1 SGHDT and CDR2 YYEEEE come from the germline V gene. V lost 0 bases and J 9 bases, leaving 13 bases between the germline ends. Here the CDR3 reads CASSLARGSGPQHF. In nucleotides, the CDR3 is TGTGCCAGCAGCTTGGCCCGCGGGAGTGGGCCCCAGCATTTT.

The V call is TRBV18, the J call TRBJ2-5; no definite D call. CDR1 is KGHSH, CDR2 LQKENI, per germline. This CDR3 region has 13 residues. V shed 3 bases and J shed 1 base, with 6 bases lying between them. Here the CDR3 DNA reads TGTGCCAGCTCACCTTCTTCCCAAGAGACCCAGTACTTC. Its protein product is CASSPSSQETQYF.

V usage is TRBV5-4 and J usage is TRBJ2-5; the match to TRBD2 covers 12 bases. V shed 4 bases and J 5 bases; nucleotides not matched to a gene: 9. The CDR3 sequence is 16 residues long. The V gene's germline CDR1 is SGHNT and CDR2 YYREEE (reference sequence). In nucleotides, the CDR3 is TGTGCCAGCAGCCCTGGACTAGCGGGGATTAGGGAGACCCAGTACTTC. Its translation is CASSPGLAGIRETQYF.

Concerning this clone: The junction differs from germline at one of its ends, possibly a read error. J is TRBJ2-7 and V is TRBV7-9; D is uncertain. The CDR3 covers 13 residues. Germline V gene lookup returns CDR1 SEHNR and CDR2 FQNEAQ (reference sequence). The CDR3 coding sequence is TGTTCCAGCAGCTTAGCAACATACTACGAGCAGTACTTC. Its protein is CSSSLATYYEQYF.

The gene calls are TRBV10-3 and TRBJ1-4; 8 positions match TRBD1. V trimming: 2 bases; J trimming: 6 bases; junction bases outside the gene matches: 5. This CDR3 has 15 residues. The germline V gene encodes CDR1 ENHRY and CDR2 SYGVKD. This chain's CDR3 is CAISERTGLDEKLFF. In nucleotides, the CDR3 is TGTGCCATCAGTGAGAGGACAGGGTTGGATGAAAAACTGTTTTTT.

The rearrangement links TRBV10-3 to TRBJ1-3, with 8 bases that match TRBD1. Germline CDR1 reads ENHRY; CDR2 reads SYGVKD. The J segment lost 1 base and the V segment lost 6 bases, leaving 5 bases of the junction unmatched. This CDR3 has 15 amino acids. In DNA form, the CDR3 reads TGTGCCATCAGCCGACAGGGGCAATCTGGAAACACCATATATTTT. It codes for CAISRQGQSGNTIYF.

In this sample, this clone turned up a few times. The genes are TRBV19 and TRBJ2-3; 8 nucleotides match TRBD1. With 6 bases clipped from V and 0 bases from J, the junction kept 8 bases outside the gene matches. The CDR3 spans 16 residues. Looked up from germline, CDR1 is LNHDA and CDR2 is SQIVND (reference sequence). CDR3 bases: TGTGCCAGTAGCTCTTACCAGGGGGCTAGCACAGATACGCAGTATTTT. Protein product: CASSSYQGASTDTQYF.

The CDR3 spells CASSREGSSSGANVLTF. The CDR3 DNA follows: TGCGCCAGCAGCCGGGAGGGGTCAAGCTCTGGGGCCAACGTCCTGACTTTC. The chain links TRBV4-1 to TRBJ2-6; 7 nucleotides line up with TRBD2. The CDR3 extends over 17 amino acids. The germline gives CDR1 MGHRA, CDR2 YSYEKL. V was pared by 4 bases and J by 0 bases, with 6 bases of the junction left unmatched.

V and J are TRBV4-1 and TRBJ1-2, with TRBD1 matching 7 bases. J gave up 8 bases and V 1 base, and 16 bases lay outside the gene matches. The CDR3 runs to 17 residues. Germline-derived CDR1 and CDR2 are MGHRA and YSYEKL. The CDR3 spells CASSQGRDRDSPRGYTF. In DNA, the CDR3 is TGCGCCAGCAGCCAAGGGAGGGACCGGGACAGTCCTCGGGGCTACACCTTC.

The chain has TRBV5-1 and TRBJ2-5; possible D gene TRBD2, 6 bases. V lost 4 bases, J lost 3 bases, and 13 bases lay in between. This CDR3 is built from 14 residues. In germline, CDR1 is SGHRS, CDR2 YFSETQ. The CDR3 region is CASSPGLEEETQYF. The CDR3 DNA reads as TGCGCCAGCAGCCCGGGACTGGAAGAAGAGACCCAGTACTTC.

This clone was counted a few times. The CDR3 here is CASSGGGTEAFF. The CDR3 coding sequence is TGTGCCAGCAGCGGGGGGGGCACTGAAGCTTTCTTT. V and J are TRBV9 and TRBJ1-1, with a weak D call TRBD1 (5 bases). The germline V gene has CDR1 SGDLS and CDR2 YYNGEE. The ends were cut back, 3 bases at V and 4 bases at J, with 7 bases in the middle. This CDR3 is built from 12 residues.

This clone was found a few times. The rearrangement uses TRBV4-1 and TRBJ2-2, with unresolved D. The CDR3 spans 17 residues. Looked up from germline, CDR1 is MGHRA and CDR2 is YSYEKL. V lost 0 bases and J lost 4, with 15 bases in between. The CDR3 region is CASSQEGRSLTTGELFF. The CDR3 DNA follows: TGCGCCAGCAGCCAAGAGGGCAGGTCCCTAACCACCGGGGAGCTGTTTTTT.

J is TRBJ1-2 and V is TRBV10-2; tentative D call: TRBD1 (6 bases). Trimming removed 4 bases at V and 7 bases at J, with 16 bases between. Germline V gives CDR1 WSHSY, CDR2 SAAADI. This CDR3 contains 14 residues. CDR3 DNA: TGCGCCAGCAGTGGTGGGGCAGGGGAAGTTGGCTACACCTTC. This codes for CASSGGAGEVGYTF.

Only a few counts were recorded for this clone. V and J are TRBV18 and TRBJ1-6; perhaps TRBD1 as D (6 bases). Germline V lookup: CDR1 KGHSH, CDR2 LQKENI. The CDR3 is 13 amino acids. The V and J ends lost 5 bases and 9 bases respectively, with 11 bases between them. The CDR3 nucleotides read TGTGCCAGCTCAGGGGGGGCGGCTTCACCCCTCCACTTT. Its translation is CASSGGAASPLHF.